The clone carrying this T cell receptor beta chain was counted a few times. Its antigen is unidentified. The sample originates from a study of identical twins. Points from the study as a whole: Findings depended on cross-sectional statistics rather than tracking the same donors. An excess of low generation probability was shown by twin-shared out-of-frame alpha sequences.

MiXCR, run by TCRdb on the 5' RACE reads, gives a single entry per CDR3 protein. Of around 250,000 distinct CDR3 sequences in the sample, 5.5% to 7.5% were seen once. CDR3 length: 15 residues. From germline, CDR1 is SGHTA and CDR2 FQGNSA. Trimming shortened V by 0 bases and J by 5 bases, and 13 bases separated the two germline ends. The sample was also linked to a second study, of T cells expressing NK-cell markers. Per that paper: It was sorted CD3+CD56+NKG2C+, CD3+CD56+NKG2C- and CD3+CD56-NKG2C+ T cells that supplied the TCR beta repertoires. Roughly 6 donors had dominant NKG2C+ clonotypes that comprised about 1.0-7.5% of their CD8+ T cells.

This TCR was recovered from a woman aged 18-29 years in good health. The chain uses TRBV7-2 and TRBJ2-5; possibly TRBD2 for D (6 bases). Sequenced input: CD8+ T cells sorted from blood. The CDR3 sequence: CASSLAGRERETQYF. In DNA, the CDR3 is TGTGCCAGCAGCTTAGCGGGACGGGAGAGGGAGACCCAGTACTTC.